This is a list of T cell receptor beta chains from one sample in a study of blood T cell repertoires in COVID-19. Assay used: immunoSEQ multiplex PCR; TCRdb lists only in-frame clones, some missing. Of some 100,000 clones in the sample, around nine tenths were seen once. The sample was peripheral blood. These TCRs come from a human donor in a cohort sampled during active COVID-19. The CDR3 runs from the conserved cysteine through the conserved F or W. A D gene is named only where the DNA matches it firmly. Not all rows give a size; the values are once, few, many and, for expanded clones, a class.

j_gene: TRBJ2-7; abundance: .; v_gene: TRBV11-2; d_gene: TRBD2; CDR3aa: CASSLGGSGGYYEQYF; CDR3nt: TGTGCCAGCAGCTTAGGGGGTAGCGGGGGCTACTACGAGCAGTACTTC
j_gene: TRBJ1-2; abundance: few; v_gene: TRBV30; d_gene: TRBD1; CDR3aa: CAWSVERGLVRGYTF; CDR3nt: TGTGCCTGGAGTGTGGAAAGGGGGCTAGTTCGCGGCTACACCTTC
j_gene: TRBJ2-5; abundance: once; v_gene: TRBV18; d_gene: .; CDR3aa: CASSLQQGQETQYF; CDR3nt: TGTGCCAGCTCACTCCAACAGGGTCAAGAGACCCAGTACTTC
j_gene: TRBJ2-3; abundance: few; v_gene: TRBV30; d_gene: .; CDR3aa: CAWSLSGSTDTQYF; CDR3nt: TGTGCCTGGAGCCTTAGCGGTAGCACAGATACGCAGTATTTT
j_gene: TRBJ2-5; abundance: once; v_gene: TRBV6-5; d_gene: .; CDR3aa: CASNPFWGEAETQYF; CDR3nt: TGTGCCAGCAACCCATTTTGGGGGGAGGCAGAGACCCAGTACTTC
j_gene: TRBJ2-3; abundance: .; v_gene: TRBV7-3; d_gene: .; CDR3aa: CASSQVGGTDTQYF; CDR3nt: TGTGCCAGCAGCCAGGTCGGGGGCACAGATACGCAGTATTTT
j_gene: TRBJ2-5; abundance: once; v_gene: TRBV2; d_gene: .; CDR3aa: CASRRTQNQETQYF; CDR3nt: TGTGCCAGCAGGAGGACACAGAACCAAGAGACCCAGTACTTC
j_gene: TRBJ2-5; abundance: .; v_gene: TRBV24-1; d_gene: .; CDR3aa: CATSDPYQETQYF; CDR3nt: TGTGCCACCAGTGACCCCTACCAAGAGACCCAGTACTTC
j_gene: TRBJ1-5; abundance: .; v_gene: TRBV25-1; d_gene: .; CDR3aa: CASRGGNQPQHF; CDR3nt: TGTGCCAGCAGGGGAGGCAATCAGCCCCAGCATTTT
j_gene: TRBJ2-1; abundance: .; v_gene: TRBV4-1; d_gene: TRBD1; CDR3aa: CASSRTGARDSYNEQFF; CDR3nt: TGCGCCAGCAGCCGAACAGGGGCCCGAGACTCCTACAATGAGCAGTTCTTC
j_gene: TRBJ1-4; abundance: .; v_gene: TRBV7-6; d_gene: .; CDR3aa: CASSSVASTNEKLFF; CDR3nt: TGTGCCAGCAGCTCGGTAGCTTCAACTAATGAAAAACTGTTTTTT
j_gene: TRBJ2-5; abundance: .; v_gene: TRBV11-2; d_gene: .; CDR3aa: CASSLGIGGGGQETQYF; CDR3nt: TGTGCCAGCAGCTTAGGTATCGGGGGAGGGGGACAAGAGACCCAGTACTTC
j_gene: TRBJ2-3; abundance: .; v_gene: TRBV7-2; d_gene: .; CDR3aa: CASTAHGLNTDTQYF; CDR3nt: TGTGCCAGCACCGCTCATGGACTAAACACAGATACGCAGTATTTT
j_gene: TRBJ2-5; abundance: .; v_gene: TRBV5-1; d_gene: TRBD2; CDR3aa: CASSLASGREETQYF; CDR3nt: TGCGCCAGCAGCTTGGCTAGCGGGAGGGAGGAGACCCAGTACTTC
j_gene: TRBJ2-7; abundance: .; v_gene: TRBV19; d_gene: TRBD2; CDR3aa: CASSPFSGSSYEQYF; CDR3nt: TGTGCCAGTAGTCCCTTTAGCGGGAGCTCCTACGAGCAGTACTTC
j_gene: TRBJ1-2; abundance: .; v_gene: TRBV28; d_gene: .; CDR3aa: CASSFHNVDGYTF; CDR3nt: TGTGCCAGCAGTTTCCACAACGTCGATGGCTACACCTTC
j_gene: TRBJ2-2; abundance: once; v_gene: TRBV7-9; d_gene: .; CDR3aa: CASSFLRTNHTGELFF; CDR3nt: TGTGCCAGCAGCTTTCTCAGGACTAACCACACCGGGGAGCTGTTTTTT
j_gene: TRBJ2-5; abundance: few; v_gene: TRBV7-9; d_gene: .; CDR3aa: CASSLPRTSQETQYF; CDR3nt: TGTGCCAGCAGCTTACCCCGGACAAGCCAAGAGACCCAGTACTTC
j_gene: TRBJ2-6; abundance: .; v_gene: TRBV19; d_gene: TRBD2; CDR3aa: CASSMGSGRTGANVLTF; CDR3nt: TGTGCCAGTAGTATGGGTAGCGGGAGGACTGGGGCCAACGTCCTGACTTTC
j_gene: TRBJ2-1; abundance: .; v_gene: TRBV7-8; d_gene: .; CDR3aa: CASSLETRATYNEQFF; CDR3nt: TGTGCCAGCAGCTTAGAAACTAGGGCCACCTACAATGAGCAGTTCTTC
j_gene: TRBJ2-5; abundance: .; v_gene: TRBV28; d_gene: TRBD2; CDR3aa: CASGTGGQETQYF; CDR3nt: TGTGCCAGCGGGACGGGGGGCCAAGAGACCCAGTACTTC